A single sample gave rise to the 18 T cell receptor beta chains below, sequenced in a study of T cell responses to AZD1222 COVID-19 vaccine. Here immunoSEQ multiplex PCR was the method, and the copy in TCRdb shows in-frame clones only, minus some. Here the sample spans around 87,000 clones, 75% to 90% being singletons. Sequenced material: peripheral blood, taken 28 days after the second AZD1222 dose. All receptors derive from an adult who received the AZD1222 COVID-19 vaccine.

V usage is TRBV6-5 and J usage is TRBJ2-1; a possible D gene is TRBD2 (5 bases). Looked up from germline, CDR1 is MNHEY and CDR2 is SVGAGI. This CDR3 has 11 amino acids. The CDR3 protein is CAIGSGYEQFF. CDR3 coding DNA: TGTGCTATCGGGTCGGGGTATGAGCAGTTCTTC.

The chain recombines TRBV5-4 with TRBJ2-3; 13 nucleotides agree with TRBD2. CDR1 and CDR2 from the germline V gene are SGHNT and YYREEE (reference sequence). Unmatched junction bases numbered 7, after V lost 4 bases and J lost 2 bases. The CDR3 has 17 amino acids. CDR3 in DNA: TGTGCCAGCAGCGTACGACTAGCGGGGGGCCCCACAGATACGCAGTATTTT. Encoded protein: CASSVRLAGGPTDTQYF.

The chain couples TRBV7-8 to TRBJ2-7; D is tentatively TRBD1 or TRBD2 (5 bases each). The CDR3 sequence is 16 residues long. CDR1 is SGHVS and CDR2 is FQNEAQ in the germline V gene. V was pared by 1 base and J by 3 bases, with 16 bases between. CDR3 region: CASSLGGWPGLYEQYF. The CDR3 DNA is TGTGCCAGCAGCTTAGGGGGGTGGCCGGGTCTCTACGAGCAGTACTTC.

The rearrangement links TRBV2 to TRBJ1-3, with D unclear. Between the trimmed V and J ends, which lost 6 bases and 0 bases, there was a span of 12 bases. CDR1 is SNHLY and CDR2 is FYNNEI in the germline V gene. This CDR3 spans 15 amino acids. The CDR3 sequence: CASRQESGSGNTIYF. CDR3 sequence (DNA): TGTGCCAGCAGACAAGAATCCGGCTCTGGAAACACCATATATTTT.

The V gene is TRBV7-9, the J gene TRBJ1-1; D remains ambiguous. V was pared by 4 bases and J by 2 bases, with 23 bases between. From germline, CDR1 is SEHNR and CDR2 FQNEAQ (reference sequence). The CDR3 spans 18 residues. The CDR3 loop reads CASSSLTRIVTGNTEAFF. DNA of the CDR3: TGTGCCAGCAGCTCACTTACTCGGATAGTCACGGGAAACACTGAAGCTTTCTTT.

The rearrangement joins TRBV19 to TRBJ1-1; no reliable D call. V was shortened by 3 bases and J by 14 bases, with 22 bases between the two germline ends. Germline CDR1 is LNHDA and CDR2 is SQIVND (reference sequence). The CDR3 has 14 residues. The CDR3 coding sequence is TGTGCCAGTAGTATGGGGAGAAGGGTTCGACGGGCATTCTTT. It codes for CASSMGRRVRRAFF.

J is TRBJ2-7 and V is TRBV18; 8 positions agree with TRBD1. The V and J ends lost 8 bases and 2 bases, in that order; junction bases with no gene match: 5. This CDR3 is 13 amino acids long. Germline values: CDR1 KGHSH, CDR2 LQKENI. The CDR3 coding sequence is TGTGCCAGCCAGGACAGGGAAGCCTACGAGCAGTACTTC. The encoded protein is CASQDREAYEQYF. Based on the CDR3 plus reference TRBV18 and TRBJ2-7, the full variable domain is NAGVMQNPRHLVRRRGQEARLRCSPMKGHSHVYWYRQLPEEGLKFMVYLQKENIIDESGMPKERFSAEFPKEGPSILRIQQVVRGDSAAYFCASQDREAYEQYFGPGTRLTVT.

The chain couples TRBV15 to TRBJ2-3; possible D gene TRBD1, 6 bases. V shed 9 bases and J shed 3 bases, with 19 bases lying between them. The CDR3 is made up of 15 amino acids. Germline assignment: CDR1 LNHNV and CDR2 YYDKDF (reference sequence). CDR3 sequence (DNA): TGTGCCACAGGACTCGGGACACCGGGGACAGATACGCAGTATTTT. Translation gives CATGLGTPGTDTQYF. Filled out from reference TRBV15 and TRBJ2-3, the complete variable domain reads DAMVIQNPRYQVTQFGKPVTLSCSQTLNHNVMYWYQQKSSQAPKLLFHYYDKDFNNEADTPDNFQSRRPNTSFCFLDIRSPGLGDTAMYLCATGLGTPGTDTQYFGPGTRLTVL.

The chain has TRBV5-5 and TRBJ1-5, with 10 positions matching TRBD1. CDR1 is SGHKS, CDR2 YYEKEE, per germline (reference sequence). There are 19 residues in the CDR3. Trimming at V came to 1 base and at J to 7 bases, leaving 17 bases not matched to a gene. CDR3 DNA: TGTGCCAGCAGCTTGCGAGAGACTGTGGGGACAGGGGCAGGACAGCCCCAGCATTTT. This translates into CASSLRETVGTGAGQPQHF.

The chain uses TRBV6-5 and TRBJ1-1; a weak D match, TRBD1 (5 bases). Germline CDR1 is MNHEY and CDR2 is SVGAGI. This CDR3 has 13 amino acids. Between the trimmed V and J ends, which lost 5 bases and 7 bases, there was a span of 14 bases. Written as DNA, the CDR3 is TGTGCCAGCAGTCCCCTACTGACAGTTGAAGCTTTCTTT. This gives the protein CASSPLLTVEAFF.

This sequence joins TRBV6-5 and TRBJ2-2; TRBD2 might be the D (6 bases). CDR1 and CDR2 from the germline V gene are MNHEY and SVGAGI. Deletions cut 0 bases from V and 4 bases from J, with 12 bases between. The CDR3 totals 16 residues. CDR3 sequence: CASSYSAAGPTGELFF. CDR3 nucleotides: TGTGCCAGCAGTTACTCAGCAGCGGGCCCCACCGGGGAGCTGTTTTTT.

The chain is built from TRBV7-2 and TRBJ1-1; tentative D call: TRBD1 (5 bases). Germline V gene data show CDR1 as SGHTA and CDR2 as FQGNSA. The CDR3 sequence is 13 residues long. V lost 2 bases and J lost 4, with 8 bases in between. Written as DNA, the CDR3 is TGTGCCAGCAGCTTATGGGGGGGCACTGAAGCTTTCTTT. Its translation is CASSLWGGTEAFF.

The chain joins TRBV6-5 to TRBJ2-6, with 7 bases that match TRBD2. The CDR3 loop spans 15 amino acids. Germline V gene lookup returns CDR1 MNHEY and CDR2 SVGAGI. Germline trimming cut 11 bases from V and 8 bases from J; bases unmatched to any gene: 15. CDR3 sequence: CAAQGVAGATNVLTF. The CDR3 region has the DNA TGTGCCGCCCAAGGGGTGGCGGGAGCCACCAACGTCCTGACTTTC.

The chain recombines TRBV7-9 with TRBJ1-2; perhaps TRBD1 as D (5 bases). V was cut by 2 bases and J by 6 bases, with 13 bases left in between. The germline V gene encodes CDR1 SEHNR and CDR2 FQNEAQ (reference sequence). The CDR3 consists of 14 residues. CDR3 bases: TGTGCCAGCAGCTTAATACAAGGAGGGGATGGCTACACCTTC. Its translation is CASSLIQGGDGYTF.

This sequence joins TRBV30 and TRBJ2-1; 10 bases are a match to TRBD2. J lost 6 bases, V lost 2 bases, and 4 bases had no gene match. The germline V gene encodes CDR1 GTSNPN and CDR2 SVGIG (reference sequence). The CDR3 covers 14 residues. The CDR3 loop reads CAWSLTSGTNEQFF. Written as DNA, the CDR3 is TGTGCCTGGAGTCTAACTAGCGGGACCAATGAGCAGTTCTTC.

This clone was found once. The gene calls are TRBV29-1 and TRBJ1-1; D not certain. Germline V lookup: CDR1 SQVTM, CDR2 ANQGSEA. The V end lost 1 base, the J end lost 0 bases, and 6 bases lay between the germline ends. The CDR3 totals 13 residues. This CDR3 reads CSVEVTVNTEAFF. As DNA, the CDR3 is TGCAGCGTTGAAGTAACGGTGAACACTGAAGCTTTCTTT. The full variable domain, in which reference TRBV29-1 and TRBJ1-1 provide the parts outside the CDR3, is SAVISQKPSRDICQRGTSLTIQCQVDSQVTMMFWYRQQPGQSLTLIATANQGSEATYESGFVIDKFPISRPNLTFSTLTVSNMSPEDSSIYLCSVEVTVNTEAFFGQGTRLTVV.

The V gene is TRBV19, the J gene TRBJ2-1; 13 nucleotides align to TRBD2. After removal of 6 bases from V and 7 bases from J, the junction contained 9 bases not matched to a gene. The CDR3 sequence is 16 residues long. Germline V lookup: CDR1 LNHDA, CDR2 SQIVND (reference sequence). CDR3 in DNA: TGTGCCAGTAGGAGACTAGCGGGAGGTTTGTCAAATGAGCAGTTCTTC. This codes for CASRRLAGGLSNEQFF.

This chain connects TRBV5-1 to TRBJ1-2; D is undetermined. The CDR3 sequence is 14 residues long. CDR1 and CDR2 from the germline V gene are SGHRS and YFSETQ. Trimming removed 4 bases from V and 7 bases from J, with 17 bases in between. CDR3: CASSDSLTTGGYTF. CDR3 nucleotide sequence: TGCGCCAGCAGCGACTCACTTACGACGGGTGGCTACACCTTC.